The 24 T cell receptor beta chains below all came from one sample that was sequenced in a study of PD-1 blockade in classical Hodgkin lymphoma. Sequenced by immunoSEQ multiplex PCR; TCRdb stores in-frame clones only, minus some. Of over 25,000 clones listed, roughly 82% are singletons. Every one of the patients relapsed after autologous stem cell transplantation (brentuximab vedotin exposure was variable). This specimen was peripheral blood mononuclear cells (PBMCs), taken before the second cycle of nivolumab. Receptors originate from a human donor with classical Hodgkin lymphoma.

The V gene is TRBV4-1, the J gene TRBJ2-3; 7 bases map to TRBD2. This CDR3 contains 18 residues. Germline lookup yields CDR1 MGHRA and CDR2 YSYEKL. Germline trimming cut 4 bases from V and 5 bases from J; bases unmatched to any gene: 18. The CDR3 sequence: CASSPGRQRGGFGDTQYF. The DNA of the CDR3 is TGCGCCAGCAGCCCCGGAAGGCAGCGGGGTGGGTTTGGAGATACGCAGTATTTT.

The CDR3 DNA sequence: TGCGCCAGCAGTGACCCATCCCGTCTTCCCTACGAGCAGTACTTC. Its protein is CASSDPSRLPYEQYF. The chain employs TRBV10-1 and TRBJ2-7; no reliable D call. Germline CDR1 is WNHNN and CDR2 is SYGVQD (reference sequence). The CDR3 totals 15 residues. Trimming cost V 3 bases and J 2 bases, with 14 bases left between them.

A single count supports this clone. This chain joins TRBV5-5 and TRBJ2-2; D is unresolved. Germline lookup yields CDR1 SGHKS and CDR2 YYEKEE (reference sequence). Trimming cost V 0 bases and J 5 bases, with 5 bases left between them. The CDR3 contains 13 residues. CDR3 loop: CASSLGITGELFF. The DNA for the CDR3 is TGTGCCAGCAGCTTGGGTATTACCGGGGAGCTGTTTTTT.

The CDR3 DNA reads as TGTGCCAGCAGAGACAGGGGCGGGGAGATGGCTTTCTTT. This sequence encodes CASRDRGGEMAFF. This sequence joins TRBV6-1 and TRBJ1-1; TRBD1 matches at 8 bases. From germline, CDR1 is MNHNS and CDR2 SASEGT. V was pared by 6 bases and J by 11 bases, with 11 bases of the junction left unmatched. There are 13 residues in the CDR3.

Written as DNA, the CDR3 is TGTGCCAGCAGCTTGGCCCTAGCGGGGAGCACAGATACGCAGTATTTT. It specifies CASSLALAGSTDTQYF. This chain links TRBV5-6 with TRBJ2-3; TRBD2 agrees at 9 bases. CDR1 is SGHDT and CDR2 is YYEEEE in the germline V gene. After removal of 0 bases from V and 0 bases from J, the junction contained 2 bases not matched to a gene. The CDR3 extends over 16 amino acids.

The rearrangement joins TRBV15 to TRBJ1-1; 10 bases line up with TRBD1. After removal of 3 bases from V and 9 bases from J, the junction contained 4 bases not matched to a gene. Germline V lookup: CDR1 LNHNV, CDR2 YYDKDF (reference sequence). The CDR3 is 13 residues long. The CDR3 spells CATSRDRGDKAFF. For the CDR3, the DNA is TGTGCCACCAGCAGGGACAGGGGGGACAAAGCTTTCTTT.

The chain carries TRBV2 and TRBJ2-5; 8 nucleotides align to TRBD2. The CDR3 runs 17 residues. V lost 7 bases, J lost 5 bases, and 18 bases stayed unmatched. The germline V gene has CDR1 SNHLY and CDR2 FYNNEI. CDR3 bases: TGTGCCAGCAAATTCTCTCGGAACGGGGGGGCAGGGGAGACCCAGTACTTC. Amino acid sequence: CASKFSRNGGAGETQYF.

This sequence joins TRBV7-2 and TRBJ1-1; 7 nucleotides align to TRBD1. V lost 7 bases and J lost 0; bases outside the gene matches: 14. The CDR3 has 17 amino acids. Germline CDR1 and CDR2: SGHTA and FQGNSA. CDR3 DNA sequence: TGTGCCAGCAAGGGGGATAGGGACAGCCCATTGAACACTGAAGCTTTCTTT. The encoded protein is CASKGDRDSPLNTEAFF.

This chain links TRBV18 with TRBJ2-5; tentative D call: TRBD2 (6 bases). The CDR3 runs to 14 residues. Germline values: CDR1 KGHSH, CDR2 LQKENI. V was cut by 11 bases and J by 5 bases, with 21 bases left in between. In nucleotides, the CDR3 is TGTGCCCATTTCGGACTAACCAAGGGGGAGACCCAGTACTTC. It yields the protein CAHFGLTKGETQYF.

Only a few counts were recorded for this clone. The gene calls are TRBV4-2 and TRBJ2-1; TRBD2 matches at 12 bases. The ends lost 0 bases at V and 6 bases at J; junction bases unmatched: 3. This CDR3 comprises 16 residues. Germline V lookup: CDR1 LGHNA, CDR2 YNFKEQ. The CDR3 DNA is TGTGCCAGCAGCCAAGACCCTAGCGGGGGGGCCAATGAGCAGTTCTTC. Protein sequence: CASSQDPSGGANEQFF.

The gene calls are TRBV30 and TRBJ2-3; 8 nucleotides align to TRBD1. V gave up 0 bases and J gave up 5 bases; unmatched junction bases: 7. Germline loops: CDR1 GTSNPN, CDR2 SVGIG (reference sequence). CDR3 length equals 15 residues. CDR3 coding DNA: TGTGCCTGGAGTGTAGGACAGGGAGGTTTAGATACGCAGTATTTT. Amino acids: CAWSVGQGGLDTQYF.

This clone turned up a few times. The chain combines TRBV7-6 with TRBJ2-2; D might be TRBD1 (5 bases). Trimming took 6 bases from V and 6 from J, leaving 11 bases between them. CDR1 and CDR2 from the germline V gene are SGHVS and FNYEAQ. The CDR3 runs 13 residues. CDR3 nucleotides: TGTGCCAGCAGTCATCAGGGCTCCGGGGAGCTGTTTTTT. Protein sequence: CASSHQGSGELFF.

The chain employs TRBV28 and TRBJ1-5, with 7 bases identical to TRBD1. This CDR3 is 15 amino acids long. J gave up 3 bases and V 3 bases, and 5 bases lay outside the gene matches. Looked up from germline, CDR1 is MDHEN and CDR2 is SYDVKM. The CDR3 coding sequence is TGTGCCAGCAGTTTTGGACAGGCCTACAATCAGCCCCAGCATTTT. It translates to CASSFGQAYNQPQHF.

The CDR3, as DNA: TGTGCTAGTGGCCCCGACAGAGCTAATGAAAAACTGTTTTTT. This encodes CASGPDRANEKLFF. The chain has TRBV12-5 and TRBJ1-4; tentative D call: TRBD1 (5 bases). This CDR3 has 14 residues. Looked up from germline, CDR1 is LGHNT and CDR2 is FRNRAP. V was shortened by 6 bases and J by 3 bases, with 11 bases between the two germline ends. The whole variable domain, filled in from reference TRBV12-5 and TRBJ1-4, reads DARVTQTPRHKVTEMGQEVTMRCQPILGHNTVFWYRQTMMQGLELLAYFRNRAPLDDSGMPKDRFSAEMPDATLATLKIQPSEPRDSAVYFCASGPDRANEKLFFGSGTQLSVL.

This clone was counted only a few times. V gene TRBV6-4 combines with J gene TRBJ2-2, with no clear D. V lost 0 bases and J 6 bases, leaving 5 bases between the germline ends. Germline V gene data show CDR1 as MRHNA and CDR2 as SNTAGT. The CDR3 spans 13 residues. CDR3 region: CASSDSVAGELFF. The CDR3 DNA sequence: TGTGCCAGCAGTGACTCGGTTGCCGGGGAGCTGTTTTTT.

The rearrangement uses TRBV28 and TRBJ2-3; 9 nucleotides agree with TRBD1. Germline CDR1 reads MDHEN; CDR2 reads SYDVKM. The CDR3 is 15 residues long. The V segment lost 5 bases and the J segment 7 bases; nucleotides outside the gene matches: 10. CDR3 nucleotide sequence: TGTGCCAGCAGTCGACCGGGACAGGGTATCAATACGCAGTATTTT. This gives the protein CASSRPGQGINTQYF.

V usage is TRBV11-3 and J usage is TRBJ1-2, with unresolved D. The germline CDR1 and CDR2 sequences are SGHNT and YENEEA. Trimming left V 6 bases short and J 8 bases short, with 37 bases between. The CDR3 has 20 residues. CDR3 sequence reads: CASSFLGRPFGRLTGYGYTF. The DNA of the CDR3 is TGTGCCAGCAGTTTTCTTGGCCGCCCTTTCGGCCGCCTAACGGGTTACGGCTACACCTTC.

The chain employs TRBV11-3 and TRBJ2-7; D ambiguous. The CDR3 is made up of 15 amino acids. Germline V gives CDR1 SGHNT, CDR2 YENEEA. The germline V and J ends were trimmed by 4 bases and 2 bases, with 15 bases remaining between them. The CDR3 reads CASSWTIRCPYEQYF. For the CDR3, the DNA is TGTGCCAGCAGCTGGACCATTCGCTGTCCCTACGAGCAGTACTTC. Drawing the rest from reference TRBV11-3 and TRBJ2-7, the complete variable domain is EAGVVQSPRYKIIEKKQPVAFWCNPISGHNTLYWYLQNLGQGPELLIRYENEEAVDDSQLPKDRFSAERLKGVDSTLKIQPAELGDSAVYLCASSWTIRCPYEQYFGPGTRLTVT.

This chain links TRBV7-2 with TRBJ1-1; the D is unclear. This CDR3 region has 14 residues. CDR1 and CDR2 from the germline V gene are SGHTA and FQGNSA. Between the trimmed V and J ends, which lost 5 bases and 1 base, there was a span of 11 bases. The CDR3 DNA is TGTGCCAGCAGCGCCCCCGGTAGGAACACTGAAGCTTTCTTT. It yields the protein CASSAPGRNTEAFF.

The gene calls are TRBV4-1 and TRBJ1-1; D is possibly TRBD1 (5 bases). CDR3 length equals 13 residues. Germline V lookup: CDR1 MGHRA, CDR2 YSYEKL. The V and J ends lost 8 bases and 6 bases respectively, with 16 bases between them. This CDR3 reads CASLPWWGAEAFF. The CDR3 bases are TGCGCCAGCCTTCCGTGGTGGGGGGCTGAAGCTTTCTTT.

V usage is TRBV4-1 and J usage is TRBJ1-4; D not certain. Trimming removed 1 base at V and 8 bases at J, with 14 bases between. Germline CDR1 MGHRA, CDR2 YSYEKL. There are 15 residues in the CDR3. The CDR3 sequence is CASSQGSLAVEKLFF. In DNA form, the CDR3 reads TGCGCCAGCAGCCAAGGTTCCCTGGCGGTCGAAAAACTGTTTTTT.

In this sample, this clone turned up a few times. V usage is TRBV6-5 and J usage is TRBJ1-2; 8 bases are a match to TRBD1. The junction had 4 bases not matched to a gene; V was cut back by 5 bases and J by 2 bases. From germline, CDR1 is MNHEY and CDR2 SVGAGI. The CDR3 spans 14 residues. CDR3 sequence: CASSQTGVNYGYTF. The CDR3 DNA follows: TGTGCCAGCAGTCAGACAGGGGTAAACTATGGCTACACCTTC.

The rearrangement uses TRBV6-1 and TRBJ1-4; D is perhaps TRBD1 (5 bases). This CDR3 is 16 amino acids long. V lost 2 bases, J lost 8 bases, and 18 bases lay in between. Germline values: CDR1 MNHNS, CDR2 SASEGT. The CDR3 region is CASSETGEGRREKLFF. CDR3 DNA sequence: TGTGCCAGCAGTGAAACAGGTGAGGGACGACGAGAAAAACTGTTTTTT.

This chain joins TRBV10-2 and TRBJ1-1, with D unresolved. The germline CDR1 and CDR2 sequences are WSHSY and SAAADI. The length of the CDR3 is 14 residues. With 2 bases removed from V and 0 bases from J, the gap between germline ends came to 7 bases. The CDR3 protein is CASSERHLNTEAFF. The CDR3 DNA sequence: TGCGCCAGCAGTGAGCGTCACCTGAACACTGAAGCTTTCTTT.